The TCR beta chain under discussion was sequenced for a study of blood T cell repertoires in COVID-19. For the study at large: Sources were T cells, B-cell-depleted T cells, or PBMCs; the material itself was cDNA or gDNA.

Profiled with immunoSEQ multiplex PCR; TCRdb holds only in-frame clones, not every one. Altogether approximately 280,000 clones are present, approximately 90% being singletons, with the ten largest covering about 4.6%. Comments on this clone: Other DNA variants within this sample encode the same CDR3.

Trimming shortened V by 6 bases and J by 3 bases, and 3 bases separated the two germline ends. The CDR3 has 10 residues. CDR1 and CDR2 from the germline V gene are SNHLY and FYNNEI. The sample was peripheral blood. This sequence was found in a man aged 35 to 55 with acute or convalescent COVID-19. The chain uses TRBV2 and TRBJ2-7; D not certain. DNA of the CDR3: TGTGCCAGCAGCCTCTACGAGCAGTACTTC. The encoded protein is CASSLYEQYF.